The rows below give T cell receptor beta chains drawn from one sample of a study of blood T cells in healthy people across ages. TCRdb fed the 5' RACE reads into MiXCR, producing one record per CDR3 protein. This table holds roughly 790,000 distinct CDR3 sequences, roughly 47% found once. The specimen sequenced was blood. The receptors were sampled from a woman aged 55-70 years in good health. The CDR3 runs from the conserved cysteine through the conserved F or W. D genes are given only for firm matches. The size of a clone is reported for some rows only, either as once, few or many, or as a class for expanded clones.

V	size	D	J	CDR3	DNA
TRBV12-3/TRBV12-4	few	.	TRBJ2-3	CASSLMGTPTDTQYF	TGTGCCAGCAGTTTAATGGGGACACCGACAGATACGCAGTATTTT
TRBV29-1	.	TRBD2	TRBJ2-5	CSALSGGASYF	TGCAGCGCCCTTAGCGGGGGGGCCTCGTACTTC
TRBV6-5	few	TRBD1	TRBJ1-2	CASSQGAGYTF	TGTGCCAGCAGTCAGGGGGCTGGCTACACCTTC
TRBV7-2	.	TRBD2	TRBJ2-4	CASSGTSGSRGDIQYF	TGTGCCAGCAGCGGGACTAGCGGGAGTCGGGGGGACATTCAGTACTTC
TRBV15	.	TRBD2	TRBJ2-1	CATSRETSGGIQETQFF	TGTGCCACCAGCAGAGAAACTAGCGGGGGGATCCAAGAGACCCAGTTCTTC
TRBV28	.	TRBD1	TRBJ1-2	CGTGQGAFGYTF	TGTGGTACGGGACAGGGGGCTTTTGGCTACACCTTC
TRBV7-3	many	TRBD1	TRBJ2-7	CASMGTGASYEQYF	TGTGCCAGCATGGGGACAGGGGCATCCTACGAGCAGTACTTC
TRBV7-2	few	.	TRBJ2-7	CASSTSTGPRREQYF	TGTGCCAGCAGCACTAGTACGGGGCCCCGGCGCGAGCAGTACTTC
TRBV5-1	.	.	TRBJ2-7	CASSLPDNSYEQYF	TGCGCCAGCAGCTTGCCGGACAACTCCTACGAGCAGTACTTC
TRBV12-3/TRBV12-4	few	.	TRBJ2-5	CASSPPGGRKTQYF	TGTGCCAGCAGTCCCCCGGGGGGCAGAAAGACCCAGTACTTC
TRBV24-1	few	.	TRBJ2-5	CATSETNGHTRETQYF	TGTGCCACCAGTGAGACGAATGGACACACACGGGAGACCCAGTACTTC
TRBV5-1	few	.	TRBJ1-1	CASSTSGVPEAFF	TGCGCCAGCAGCACCTCAGGGGTCCCTGAAGCTTTCTTT
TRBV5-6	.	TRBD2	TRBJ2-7	CASSFGGGNSYNEQYF	TGTGCCAGCAGCTTCGGGGGGGGAAACTCCTACAATGAGCAGTACTTC
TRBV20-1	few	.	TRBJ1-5	CGGGGNQPQHF	TGCGGCGGGGGGGGCAATCAGCCCCAGCATTTT
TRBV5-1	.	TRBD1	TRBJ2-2	CASSWDSGGELFF	TGCGCCAGCAGCTGGGACAGTGGCGGGGAGCTGTTTTTT
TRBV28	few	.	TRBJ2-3	CASSLSADRTDTQYF	TGTGCCAGCAGTTTAAGCGCGGACCGCACAGATACGCAGTATTTT
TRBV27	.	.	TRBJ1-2	CASSLFPPGVDGYTF	TGTGCCAGCAGTTTATTCCCCCCGGGCGTGGATGGCTACACCTTC
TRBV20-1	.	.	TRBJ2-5	CSARGRAIPETQYF	TGCAGTGCTAGAGGGAGGGCTATACCCGAGACCCAGTACTTC